This note documents a single T cell receptor (beta chain) sequence. The antigen remains unidentified. The data are from a study of Graves' ophthalmopathy and Graves' hyperthyroidism. The study, taken as a whole, reports: Discrimination between ophthalmopathy and stable hyperthyroidism by a 13-signature model showed about 86% sensitivity and more than 65% specificity.

This CDR3 is 13 amino acids long. Germline assignment: CDR1 MNHNS and CDR2 SASEGT. V shed 2 bases, J shed 9 bases, and the junction held 6 bases outside the gene matches. Amplified material comprised TCR beta CDR3 regions derived from RNA transcripts. Second-round multiplex PCR came after a first-round RT-PCR that employed HTBI primers. TCRdb recomputed calls from the multiplex PCR reads with MiXCR, one row per CDR3 protein. Of a few hundred thousand distinct CDR3 sequences detected, about 22% appear once; the ten largest clones hold roughly 44%. Input material: peripheral blood. The receptor's source is a woman in her forties or fifties with Graves' ophthalmopathy. This chain joins TRBV6-1 and TRBJ1-1, with 7 bases that match TRBD1. CDR3 DNA sequence: TGTGCCAGCAGTGAACAGGGGACAGAGAAAGCTTTCTTT. This sequence encodes CASSEQGTEKAFF.